This TCR beta chain was sequenced during a study of blood T cell repertoires in COVID-19. TCRdb's table, derived via immunoSEQ multiplex PCR, lists solely in-frame clones and lacks some. Of 130,000 to 150,000 clones listed, approximately 87% were seen once; the top ten hold 0.95% to 1.5%. V gave up 5 bases and J gave up 6 bases; unmatched junction bases: 22. The CDR3 is 20 residues long. CDR1 is LGHNA and CDR2 is YSLEER in the germline V gene. This chain connects TRBV4-3 to TRBJ2-2; TRBD1 matches at 9 bases. Sequenced material: PBMCs or T cells enriched from blood (not recorded which). The origin of this receptor is a woman aged 25 to 39 with acute COVID-19. DNA of the CDR3: TGCGCCAGCAGCGGGACTGGGACAGGGATACGGGGAAGGAATTCCGGGGAGCTGTTTTTT. Translated, it gives CASSGTGTGIRGRNSGELFF.